The sequence of this TCR beta chain was determined in a study of cytomegalovirus exposure and HLA in healthy donors. Notes on this clone: Its antigen is currently unknown.

Germline lookup yields CDR1 SGHRS and CDR2 YFSETQ. This CDR3 comprises 15 residues. Trimming cost V 4 bases and J 4 bases; bases outside gene matches: 7. Overall study results and limits: Across donors, presence/absence analyses took sequencing depth to be roughly uniform. Among TCR beta chains, those listed as cytomegalovirus-associated numbered about 150. It was reported that the classifier diagnosed cytomegalovirus status with high specificity and sensitivity in both the original and validation cohorts.

Amplification used 60 Vbeta primers and 13 Jbeta primers. Profiling relied on immunoSEQ multiplex PCR, and the TCRdb table lists in-frame clones only, not all of them. The table records just over 200,000 clones, approximately 79% of them present only once. The receptor comes from a man between 45 and 60 years old in good health and CMV-seronegative. This chain connects TRBV5-1 to TRBJ1-3; 8 positions match TRBD1. The sample comprised PBMCs. In nucleotides, the CDR3 is TGCGCCAGCAGCCCCAAGACAGGGGCAGGAAACACCATATATTTT. Translation gives CASSPKTGAGNTIYF.